These 5 T cell receptor beta chains came from one sample sequenced in a study of PD-1 blockade in classical Hodgkin lymphoma. Profiled with immunoSEQ multiplex PCR; TCRdb holds only in-frame clones, not every one. The data show more than 15,000 clones, with more than 70% seen just once and about 4.5% held by the top ten. Autologous stem cell transplantation was followed by relapse in every patient, and brentuximab vedotin exposure varied. Sequences were derived from peripheral blood mononuclear cells (PBMCs), sampled at baseline. The receptors derive from a human donor with classical Hodgkin lymphoma.

The chain couples TRBV11-2 to TRBJ2-3, with 10 bases fitting TRBD2. Germline trimming cut 5 bases from V and 1 base from J; bases unmatched to any gene: 6. The CDR3 has 16 residues. Germline CDR1 SGHAT, CDR2 FQNNGV. The CDR3 here is CASSVSSGSRTDTQYF. The CDR3 nucleotides read TGTGCCAGCAGCGTCTCTAGCGGGAGCCGCACAGATACGCAGTATTTT.

The chain joins TRBV5-5 to TRBJ2-3; TRBD2 might be the D (6 bases). The CDR3 is made up of 14 amino acids. Germline CDR1 SGHKS, CDR2 YYEKEE (reference sequence). V was pared by 3 bases and J by 0 bases, with 8 bases between. The CDR3 DNA reads as TGTGCCAGCAGCTCCAGCGGGAGCACAGATACGCAGTATTTT. Its protein is CASSSSGSTDTQYF.

This chain connects TRBV27 to TRBJ1-5; 7 nucleotides match TRBD1. Germline V CDR1 and CDR2: MNHEY, SMNVEV (reference sequence). The junction had 8 bases not matched to a gene; V was cut back by 7 bases and J by 8 bases. The CDR3 sequence is 13 residues long. The CDR3 is CASTTQGLEPQHF. CDR3 sequence (DNA): TGTGCCAGCACTACACAGGGGTTGGAGCCCCAGCATTTT.

The chain uses TRBV7-9 and TRBJ2-1; the D gene is possibly TRBD2 (5 bases). Germline V CDR1 and CDR2: SEHNR, FQNEAQ (reference sequence). The CDR3 contains 13 residues. The V gene lost 1 base and the J gene lost 9 bases, with 10 bases spanning the gap. CDR3 coding DNA: TGTGCCAGCAGCTTAGACGGGATCAGTGAGCAGTTCTTC. Its protein is CASSLDGISEQFF. Using reference TRBV7-9 and TRBJ2-1 for the parts outside the CDR3, the full variable domain is DTGVSQNPRHKITKRGQNVTFRCDPISEHNRLYWYRQTLGQGPEFLTYFQNEAQLEKSRLLSDRFSAERPKGSFSTLEIQRTEQGDSAMYLCASSLDGISEQFFGPGTRLTVL.

This chain links TRBV6-6 with TRBJ1-1; D is unresolved. The CDR3 totals 16 residues. The V and J ends lost 0 bases and 1 base respectively, with 12 bases between them. Germline CDR1 is MNHNY and CDR2 is SVGAGI (reference sequence). CDR3 DNA sequence: TGTGCCAGCAGTTACTCTTACTCACAGAAGAACACTGAAGCTTTCTTT. Translating gives CASSYSYSQKNTEAFF.